This T cell receptor beta chain comes out of a study of cytotoxic CD8 clonotypes in ibrutinib-treated CLL. Germline V lookup: CDR1 SGHTA, CDR2 FQGNSA. V lost 5 bases to trimming and J lost 0 bases, with 11 bases between them. The length of the CDR3 is 15 residues. Whole-study findings and limits: Public clonotypes were uncommon and contracted or stayed stable on treatment. Elevated clonality accompanied ibrutinib response, with a return toward baseline values at progression.

Of note for this clone: Its antigen is not known.

Assay used: immunoSEQ multiplex PCR; TCRdb lists only in-frame clones, some missing. Here the sample spans approximately 120,000 clones, 45% to 65% being singletons. The chain uses TRBV7-2 and TRBJ1-3; D gene unclear. This TCR was recovered from a human donor with chronic lymphocytic leukemia. Specimen: PBMCs, collected after 24 months of ibrutinib treatment. The CDR3 loop reads CASSPRPISGNTIYF. DNA of the CDR3: TGTGCCAGCAGCCCTAGACCTATCTCTGGAAACACCATATATTTT.